This paragraph reports one T cell receptor beta chain. This entry belongs to a study of blood T cell repertoires in COVID-19. Study background: Acute and convalescent COVID-19 samples came from the United States, Italy and Spain. PBMCs, B-cell-depleted T cells, or T cells were the source of the cDNA or gDNA that made up the material.

The CDR3 runs 16 residues. Germline V gives CDR1 LNHDA, CDR2 SQIVND (reference sequence). J lost 2 bases, V lost 4 bases, and 6 bases had no gene match. In the authors' workflow: The assay estimated nucleated cells by amplifying reference gene primers. TCRdb's copy holds only in-frame clones and misses some; the assay was immunoSEQ multiplex PCR. V and J calls and clone size are copied from that table; D and trimming were computed from the DNA. Among 390,000 or so clones, more than 75% were seen once, and the ten largest hold 10%. The clonotype was recovered from a woman in her twenties or thirties with COVID-19, enrolled during active disease. The specimen was peripheral blood. The rearrangement joins TRBV19 to TRBJ2-3; 10 bases match TRBD2. CDR3 DNA: TGTGCCAGTAGTACCCTACTAGCGGGATTCACAGATACGCAGTATTTT. This translates into CASSTLLAGFTDTQYF.